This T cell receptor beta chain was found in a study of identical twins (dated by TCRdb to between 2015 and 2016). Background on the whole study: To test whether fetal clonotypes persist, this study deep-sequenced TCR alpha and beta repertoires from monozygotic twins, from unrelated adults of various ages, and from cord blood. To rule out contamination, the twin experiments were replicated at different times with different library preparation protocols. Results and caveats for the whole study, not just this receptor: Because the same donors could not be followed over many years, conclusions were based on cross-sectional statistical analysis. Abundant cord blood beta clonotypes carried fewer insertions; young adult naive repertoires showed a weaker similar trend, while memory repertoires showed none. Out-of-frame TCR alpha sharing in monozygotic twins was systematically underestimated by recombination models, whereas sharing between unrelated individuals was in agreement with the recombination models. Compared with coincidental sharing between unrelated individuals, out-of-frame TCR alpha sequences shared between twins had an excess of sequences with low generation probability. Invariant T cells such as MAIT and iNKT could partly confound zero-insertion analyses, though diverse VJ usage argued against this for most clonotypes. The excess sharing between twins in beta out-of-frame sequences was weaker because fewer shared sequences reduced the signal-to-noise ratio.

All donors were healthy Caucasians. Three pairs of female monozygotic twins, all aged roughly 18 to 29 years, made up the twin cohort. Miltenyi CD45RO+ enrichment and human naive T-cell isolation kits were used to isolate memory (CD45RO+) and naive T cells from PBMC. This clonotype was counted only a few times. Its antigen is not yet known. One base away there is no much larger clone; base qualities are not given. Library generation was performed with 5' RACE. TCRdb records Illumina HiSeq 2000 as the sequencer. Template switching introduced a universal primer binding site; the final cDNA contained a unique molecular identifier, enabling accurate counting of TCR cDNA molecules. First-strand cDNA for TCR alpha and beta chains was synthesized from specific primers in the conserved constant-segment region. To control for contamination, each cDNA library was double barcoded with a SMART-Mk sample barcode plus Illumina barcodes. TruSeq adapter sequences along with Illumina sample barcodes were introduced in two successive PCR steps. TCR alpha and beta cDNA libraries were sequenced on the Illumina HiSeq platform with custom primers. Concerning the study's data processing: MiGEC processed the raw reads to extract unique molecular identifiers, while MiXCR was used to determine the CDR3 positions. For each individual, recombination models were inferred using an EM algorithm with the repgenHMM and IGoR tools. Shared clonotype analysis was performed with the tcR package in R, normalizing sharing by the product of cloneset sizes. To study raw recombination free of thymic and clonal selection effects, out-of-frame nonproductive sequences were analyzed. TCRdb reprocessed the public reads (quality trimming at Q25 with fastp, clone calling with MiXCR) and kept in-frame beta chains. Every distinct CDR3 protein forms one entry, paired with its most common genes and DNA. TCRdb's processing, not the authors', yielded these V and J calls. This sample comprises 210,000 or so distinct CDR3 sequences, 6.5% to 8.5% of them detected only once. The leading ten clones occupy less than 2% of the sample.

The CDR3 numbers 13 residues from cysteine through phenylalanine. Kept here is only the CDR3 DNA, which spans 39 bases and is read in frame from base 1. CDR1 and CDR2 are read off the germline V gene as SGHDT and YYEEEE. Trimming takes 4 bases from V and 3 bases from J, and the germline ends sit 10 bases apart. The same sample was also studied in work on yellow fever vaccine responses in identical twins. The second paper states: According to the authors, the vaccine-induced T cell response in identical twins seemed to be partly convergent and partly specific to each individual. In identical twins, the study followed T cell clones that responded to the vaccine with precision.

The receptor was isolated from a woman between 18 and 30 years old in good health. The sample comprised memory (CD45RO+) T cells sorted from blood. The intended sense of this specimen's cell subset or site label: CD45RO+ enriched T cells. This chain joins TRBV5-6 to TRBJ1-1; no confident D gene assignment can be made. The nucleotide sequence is TGTGCCAGCAGCGAGGGTACGGACACTGAAGCTTTCTTT. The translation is CASSEGTDTEAFF. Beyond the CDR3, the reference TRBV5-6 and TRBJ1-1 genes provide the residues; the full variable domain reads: DAGVTQSPTHLIKTRGQQVTLRCSPKSGHDTVSWYQQALGQGPQFIFQYYEEEERQRGNFPDRFSGHQFPNYSSELNVNALLLGDSALYLCASSEGTDTEAFFGQGTRLTVV.